This TCR beta chain was sequenced for a study of technical replicates of blood from a few donors. Using immunoSEQ multiplex PCR, the repertoire was profiled, and TCRdb retains in-frame clones only, with some absent. The sample lists fewer than 85,000 clones; 94% were seen once. CDR1 and CDR2 (germline): SGHDT, YYEEEE. The CDR3 contains 14 residues. Trimming pared 6 bases from V and 5 bases from J, leaving 12 bases between. This receptor was identified in a human donor in good health. The sequenced material came from T cells isolated from PBMCs. The chain links TRBV5-6 to TRBJ2-6; D is ambiguous. The CDR3 DNA sequence: TGTGCCAGCACCCCTAAATCCTGGGCCAACGTCCTGACTTTC. This gives the protein CASTPKSWANVLTF. Using reference TRBV5-6 and TRBJ2-6 for the parts outside the CDR3, the full variable domain is DAGVTQSPTHLIKTRGQQVTLRCSPKSGHDTVSWYQQALGQGPQFIFQYYEEEERQRGNFPDRFSGHQFPNYSSELNVNALLLGDSALYLCASTPKSWANVLTFGAGSRLTVL.